This T cell receptor (beta chain) was documented in a study of T cell repertoires in cytomegalovirus infection. About the research overall: CMV infection and matching HLA type were both indicated by public TCR beta signatures.

With 6 bases removed from V and 7 bases from J, the gap between germline ends came to 4 bases. CDR3 size: 10 residues. Germline-derived CDR1 and CDR2 are MNHEY and SMNVEV (reference sequence). Points from the study as a whole: The ex vivo response showed dominance by HLA-C-restricted CMV-specific TCR beta clonotypes.

TCRdb processed the reads anew with MiXCR; each CDR3 protein has one entry. The sample contains about 360,000 distinct CDR3 sequences, 15% to 20% of which appear only once. The sample holds a few counts of this clonotype. The antigen remains undetermined. V is TRBV27 and J is TRBJ1-5; D is unresolved. The clonotype was recovered from a human donor in good health (CMV status not recorded). Some clones in this sample may be carry-over from other donors' samples. Sequenced: PBMCs. The CDR3 region is CASRIQPQHF. CDR3 nucleotide sequence: TGTGCCAGCAGGATCCAGCCCCAGCATTTT.